Below, one T cell receptor (beta chain) is given with its context. This CDR3 contains 15 residues. J was trimmed by 2 bases and V by 0 bases; bases with no gene match: 3. The germline CDR1 and CDR2 sequences are SGHNT and YYREEE (reference sequence). These data are taken from a study of T cell changes during pregnancy in multiple sclerosis. Assay used: immunoSEQ multiplex PCR; TCRdb lists only in-frame clones, some missing. The sample holds about 79,000 clones, over 85% seen once. The sequence derives from a female donor in good health, enrolled as a control in a pregnancy study. V gene TRBV5-4 combines with J gene TRBJ2-7; 9 bases are a match to TRBD2. The sample was peripheral blood, taken in the second trimester of pregnancy. The CDR3 loop is CASSLDRTSAYEQYF. The CDR3 DNA sequence: TGTGCCAGCAGCTTGGATCGGACTAGCGCCTACGAGCAGTACTTC.